What follows is one T cell receptor beta chain and its context. This clonotype has only one observation. What this receptor recognizes is not known. Base-call qualities are not available, and no considerably larger clone is one nucleotide away. One read alone is a weak basis. Peripheral blood CD8+ and CD4+ T cells from healthy donors, Susac syndrome patients and multiple sclerosis patients were profiled by high-throughput TCR beta sequencing. Susac syndrome patients met recently defined diagnostic criteria for definite or probable disease. Bulk CD8+ and CD4+ T cells were purified by magnetic negative isolation, while CD8+ TEMRA cells were enriched using FACS. Blood was drawn into EDTA tubes, processed within 24 hours, and PBMCs were isolated by density gradient centrifugation. PBMCs intended for TCR sequencing were frozen in liquid nitrogen and were later thawed in a 37 degrees C water bath. Purity of sorted or isolated CD4+, CD8+ and CD8+ TEMRA cells was at least 90%.

The data are from a study of CD8 T cells in Susac syndrome (dated by TCRdb to between 2019 and 2020). Study-level background: Among the Susac syndrome patients who were sequenced, clinically active disease was present in 5 or 6 and clinical remission was observed in fewer than 10. At the time of blood withdrawal, Susac syndrome patients were either therapy-naive, taking corticosteroids (with some also receiving IVIg), or on IVIg alone. The study used repertoire sequencing to test whether antigen drove CD8+ T cell activation and differentiation in Susac syndrome. The clonality of the CD8+ T cell repertoire was compared across some eleven healthy donors, roughly 14 Susac syndrome patients and under 18 multiple sclerosis patients. Paper-wide results and their limitations: Clonal expansion was seen in Susac syndrome CD8+ repertoires, peaking in CD8+ TEMRA cells and being greater in clinically active patients than in remitting ones. The study acknowledged that relatively few individuals were included in the TCR sequencing and HLA analysis. In the total CD8+ and CD8+ TEMRA repertoires, roughly 15 and five Susac-specific public clones, respectively, were identified.

The germline ends are 8 bases apart after V is trimmed by 6 bases and J by 6 bases. The CDR3 holds 12 amino acids from the cysteine to the phenylalanine. Of all the DNA, just the CDR3 is kept, 36 bases in frame from base 1. Sequences SGHNT (CDR1) and YENEEA (CDR2) are obtained from the germline V gene. RNA was extracted with the RNeasy kit and roughly 0.45 to 1 ug was reverse transcribed using random hexamers. The immunoSEQ multiplex PCR assay, covering 54 Vbeta and 13 Jbeta segments, was used to amplify TCR beta CDR3 regions. PCR amplification bias was corrected using a synthetic template baseline for primer optimization and computational correction. The original methods were these. Reads were assigned to V, D and J genes according to IMGT and analyzed in immunoSEQ Analyzer, with only productive sequences retained. To calculate clonality, Shannon entropy was normalized by log2 of the number of productive unique sequences and then subtracted from one. For each patient and control, public and private clones were evaluated within the 100 most prevalent clones. Clones were defined as Susac-specific when absent from the healthy and MS cohorts, from about 970 published viral clones and from other ImmuneACCESS disease sequences. The public reads were reprocessed in TCRdb via fastp at Q25 and MiXCR, keeping in-frame beta chains. Under each unique CDR3 protein, matching rows form one entry showing the most common genes and DNA. The V and J calls follow TCRdb's processing rather than the paper's. This sample has under 95,000 distinct CDR3 sequences in its table, and more than 85% of those were observed once. 0.45% to 0.5% of the sample belongs to the ten largest clones.

The sequencing input was CD8+ T cells from PBMCs. The V and J genes are TRBV11-3 and TRBJ2-2; no confident D gene assignment can be made. The source is a human donor with Susac syndrome. The CDR3 sequence is CASSDLAGELFF. Read as DNA, the sequence is TGTGCCAGCAGTGACCTGGCCGGGGAGCTGTTTTTT.